This passage covers 21 T cell receptor beta chains from one sample sequenced in a study of blood T cell repertoires in COVID-19. Assay used: immunoSEQ multiplex PCR; TCRdb lists only in-frame clones, some missing. The sample has about 150,000 clones, 84% seen once. Sequencing input: peripheral blood. These receptors all stem from a human donor in a cohort sampled during active COVID-19.

The chain has TRBV6-2 or TRBV6-3 and TRBJ2-3; TRBD2 might be the D (6 bases). V dropped 2 bases and J dropped 4 bases, with 10 bases sitting between them. In germline, CDR1 is MNHEY, CDR2 SVGEGT. The CDR3 extends over 14 amino acids. This CDR3 is CASSYPGLPDTQYF. The CDR3, as DNA: TGTGCCAGCAGTTACCCGGGACTTCCAGATACGCAGTATTTT.

The J gene is TRBJ2-7, the V gene TRBV29-1; 7 bases map to TRBD1. J was trimmed by 0 bases and V by 4 bases; bases with no gene match: 0. This CDR3 comprises 12 residues. The germline gives CDR1 SQVTM, CDR2 ANQGSEA. The CDR3 region has the DNA TGCAGCGTTGGGGACAGCTCCTACGAGCAGTACTTC. This encodes CSVGDSSYEQYF.

The chain links TRBV10-1 to TRBJ2-7; D possibly corresponds to TRBD1 (6 bases). The length of the CDR3 is 14 residues. V lost 6 bases and J 7 bases, leaving 19 bases between the germline ends. Germline CDR1 WNHNN, CDR2 SYGVQD (reference sequence). The CDR3 sequence is CASSDTGLYWEQYV. The CDR3 DNA reads as TGCGCCAGCAGCGATACAGGGCTATACTGGGAGCAGTACGTC.

This clone was seen more than once but under ten times. CDR3 in DNA: TGTGCCAGCAGTGCCGGGACAGGGGGCGGGAGGGACTATGGCTACACCTTC. This translates into CASSAGTGGGRDYGYTF. The chain links TRBV6-1 to TRBJ1-2, with 12 bases that match TRBD1. The V segment lost 4 bases and the J segment 3 bases; nucleotides outside the gene matches: 9. The CDR3 spans 17 residues. CDR1 MNHNS and CDR2 SASEGT come from the germline V gene.

The chain has TRBV4-3 and TRBJ2-3; the D gene is possibly TRBD1 (5 bases). CDR3 length: 14 amino acids. Trimming removed 3 bases at V and 0 bases at J, with 7 bases between. Germline lookup yields CDR1 LGHNA and CDR2 YSLEER. The DNA for the CDR3 is TGCGCCAGCAGCCAGCAGGGAAGCACAGATACGCAGTATTTT. Encoded protein: CASSQQGSTDTQYF.

V and J are TRBV7-9 and TRBJ1-4, with TRBD1 as a possible D gene (5 bases). V was shortened by 0 bases and J by 9 bases, with 8 bases between the two germline ends. The CDR3 runs to 13 residues. Per the germline V gene, CDR1 is SEHNR and CDR2 is FQNEAQ (reference sequence). This chain's CDR3 is CASSLAGTQKLFF. CDR3 DNA sequence: TGTGCCAGCAGCTTAGCAGGGACTCAAAAACTGTTTTTT.

This clone was counted once. The rearrangement uses TRBV24-1 and TRBJ2-5; D perhaps matches TRBD1 (5 bases). The germline V gene encodes CDR1 KGHDR and CDR2 SFDVKD. V shed 4 bases and J shed 3 bases, with 8 bases lying between them. CDR3 size: 13 residues. In DNA form, the CDR3 reads TGTGCCACCAGTGAACCAGGGAAAGAGACCCAGTACTTC. This translates into CATSEPGKETQYF.

This chain joins TRBV5-1 and TRBJ2-1; possibly TRBD2 for D (5 bases). Germline-derived CDR1 and CDR2 are SGHRS and YFSETQ. This CDR3 region has 15 residues. V was pared by 4 bases and J by 8 bases, with 19 bases between. CDR3 nucleotide sequence: TGCGCCAGCAGCCCTTCACCCCCGCCGGAGGATGAGCAGTTCTTC. Protein: CASSPSPPPEDEQFF.

This clone has a single count. The CDR3 loop reads CASSLSALATYNEQFF. The DNA for the CDR3 is TGTGCCAGCAGTTTATCTGCACTAGCAACCTACAATGAGCAGTTCTTC. V gene TRBV27 combines with J gene TRBJ2-1; the D gene is possibly TRBD2 (6 bases). This CDR3 has 16 residues. CDR1 is MNHEY and CDR2 is SMNVEV in the germline V gene (reference sequence). Between the trimmed V and J ends, which lost 0 bases and 2 bases, there was a span of 11 bases.

Only a few counts were recorded for this clone. The chain carries TRBV19 and TRBJ2-2; 8 bases are a match to TRBD1. The germline V gene has CDR1 LNHDA and CDR2 SQIVND (reference sequence). CDR3 length equals 13 residues. V lost 7 bases and J lost 5; bases outside the gene matches: 3. The CDR3 reads CASKQGGTGELFF. CDR3 DNA sequence: TGTGCCAGTAAACAGGGGGGAACCGGGGAGCTGTTTTTT.

This clone came up a few times. J is TRBJ1-2 and V is TRBV6-5, with 9 nucleotides matching TRBD1. The ends lost 5 bases at V and 3 bases at J; junction bases unmatched: 7. Germline lookup yields CDR1 MNHEY and CDR2 SVGAGI. The CDR3 totals 15 residues. CDR3 region: CASSPRQGGDYGYTF. The CDR3 DNA reads TGTGCCAGCAGTCCCCGACAGGGGGGGGACTATGGCTACACCTTC.

The chain joins TRBV20-1 to TRBJ2-7; TRBD2 might be the D (6 bases). CDR3 length equals 11 residues. Trimming removed 6 bases from V and 3 bases from J, with 9 bases in between. CDR1 is DFQATT and CDR2 is SNEGSKA in the germline V gene (reference sequence). CDR3 bases: TGCAGTGCCAAGGACTACTACGAGCAGTACTTC. Protein product: CSAKDYYEQYF.

This chain links TRBV10-3 with TRBJ2-5; 16 bases agree with TRBD2. CDR3 length: 16 amino acids. CDR1 and CDR2 (germline): ENHRY, SYGVKD. The J segment lost 5 bases and the V segment lost 6 bases, leaving 6 bases of the junction unmatched. The CDR3 region has the DNA TGTGCCATCAGCGACGGGACTAGCGGGGGGGAGGAGACCCAGTACTTC. Translating it yields CAISDGTSGGEETQYF.

The V gene is TRBV7-9, the J gene TRBJ1-4; 11 bases line up with TRBD1. This CDR3 has 15 amino acids. V shed 5 bases, J shed 8 bases, and the junction held 7 bases outside the gene matches. Germline V gene lookup returns CDR1 SEHNR and CDR2 FQNEAQ (reference sequence). This CDR3 reads CASSQGQGEGEKLFF. In DNA form, the CDR3 reads TGTGCCAGCAGCCAGGGACAGGGGGAAGGGGAAAAACTGTTTTTT.

The chain has TRBV2 and TRBJ2-7; the D is unclear. The CDR3 spans 14 residues. Deletions cut 3 bases from V and 3 bases from J, with 12 bases between. Germline assignment: CDR1 SNHLY and CDR2 FYNNEI. As DNA, the CDR3 is TGTGCCAGCAGTGAGGTCTATCTGAGCTACGAGCAGTACTTC. As protein: CASSEVYLSYEQYF.

This clone appeared once. The V and J genes are TRBV3-1 (or the pseudogene TRBV3-2) and TRBJ2-1; weak D call: TRBD2 (7 bases). Germline-derived CDR1 and CDR2 are LGHDT and YNNKEL (reference sequence). The CDR3 consists of 14 residues. V gave up 5 bases and J gave up 9 bases, with 17 bases separating them. In nucleotides, the CDR3 is TGTGCCAGCAGCTTTGCGGCGGGGGCGGGTGAGCAGTTCTTC. Its protein is CASSFAAGAGEQFF.

The chain links TRBV29-1 to TRBJ1-1; D call uncertain. V was clipped by 4 bases and J by 1 base, with 10 bases between them. The CDR3 is 13 amino acids. The germline gives CDR1 SQVTM, CDR2 ANQGSEA. The CDR3 bases are TGCAGCGTTGCTCCCGGAGGGAACACTGAAGCTTTCTTT. Translating it yields CSVAPGGNTEAFF.

Only a few counts were recorded for this clone. This chain connects TRBV7-2 to TRBJ1-5, with 8 bases aligning to TRBD1. V shed 0 bases, J shed 7 bases, and the junction held 8 bases outside the gene matches. The CDR3 loop spans 16 amino acids. Germline V gene data show CDR1 as SGHTA and CDR2 as FQGNSA. The DNA of the CDR3 is TGTGCCAGCAGCTTAGCGTTAACAGGGGGTGGCCAGCCCCAGCATTTT. It yields the protein CASSLALTGGGQPQHF.

The chain couples TRBV7-2 to TRBJ2-2; D might be TRBD2 (5 bases). V was clipped by 6 bases and J by 5 bases, with 16 bases between them. The CDR3 length is 15 residues. The germline V gene encodes CDR1 SGHTA and CDR2 FQGNSA. The DNA for the CDR3 is TGTGCCAGCAGTCGGACTCGTGGGGAAACCGGGGAGCTGTTTTTT. Translation: CASSRTRGETGELFF.

The rearrangement links TRBV7-3 to TRBJ2-3, with 9 bases matching TRBD2. The CDR3 extends over 16 amino acids. Germline V gene sequence: CDR1 SGHTA, CDR2 FQGTGA. Trimming cost V 0 bases and J 4 bases; bases outside gene matches: 5. In DNA, the CDR3 is TGTGCCAGCAGCTTAACTGGGCGGGGGGGCCCAGATACGCAGTATTTT. Its translation: CASSLTGRGGPDTQYF.

Only a few counts were recorded for this clone. This chain connects TRBV7-9 to TRBJ1-2; D is ambiguous. The V end was cut by 1 base, the J end by 5 bases, with 8 bases between. This CDR3 comprises 13 residues. CDR1 SEHNR and CDR2 FQNEAQ come from the germline V gene (reference sequence). The chain's CDR3 is CASSLEPRYGYTF. CDR3 bases: TGTGCCAGCAGCTTAGAGCCCCGGTATGGCTACACCTTC.